This TCR beta chain was sequenced during a study of a mutant IDH1 vaccine in newly diagnosed glioma. Study details: Vaccination followed radiotherapy alone by 4-6 weeks, or accompanied temozolomide cycles. In the visit schedule, V12 fell in week 35, while V13 fell in week 47.

As to time point: week 47, end of study. What each vaccine dose contained was 300 ug of mutant IDH1 20-mer peptide, accompanied by topical imiquimod. Eight vaccinations were given in weeks 1, 3, 5, 7, 11, 15, 19 and 23. Concerning this clone: Its antigen remains unknown.

Looked up from germline, CDR1 is SGHRS and CDR2 is YFSETQ. The CDR3 consists of 15 residues. Trimming took off 0 bases at V and 1 base at J, with 10 bases between the two ends. Generated by immunoSEQ multiplex PCR, the TCRdb table keeps only in-frame clones and is missing some. The sample includes 30,000 to 35,000 clones, 80% to 95% of them seen just once. This chain connects TRBV5-1 to TRBJ1-1; D call uncertain. The sequence was obtained from a woman aged 40 to 49 with glioma. Material: PBMCs, obtained from a glioma patient whose treatment included an IDH1 peptide vaccine. The CDR3 DNA reads as TGCGCCAGCAGCTTGGCCGTCACCAAGAACACTGAAGCTTTCTTT. Its protein is CASSLAVTKNTEAFF.